This T cell receptor beta chain was obtained from a study of cytomegalovirus exposure and HLA in healthy donors. Findings and caveats of the study: Within the data, a cluster of highly shared sequence variants was likely a sequencing artifact. By a later analysis, the bulk of CMV-associated TCR beta chains appeared HLA-restricted.

PCR amplification relied on 60 Vbeta primers (plus 13 Jbeta primers). Measured with immunoSEQ multiplex PCR; TCRdb has only the in-frame clones, and not every one. The sample holds around 120,000 clones, 60% to 85% seen once. CDR3 length equals 15 residues. Looked up from germline, CDR1 is SGDLS and CDR2 is YYNGEE. The germline V and J ends were trimmed by 2 bases and 1 base, with 12 bases remaining between them. A few counts support this clone. Its antigen is still unknown. Sequencing was carried out using PBMCs. The chain joins TRBV9 to TRBJ1-1; D is perhaps TRBD1 (5 bases). The TCR sequence derives from a woman aged 35 to 49 in good health and CMV-seronegative. The CDR3 region is CASSVEGQPNTEAFF. The CDR3 nucleotides are TGTGCCAGCAGCGTTGAAGGACAACCGAACACTGAAGCTTTCTTT.